Following are 26 T cell receptor beta chains from one sample sequenced in a study of beta chain features in type 1 diabetes. Findings of the study overall: Type 1 diabetes patients had moderately but significantly shorter TCRB CDR3s in all four CD4+ subsets.

Investigators reverse transcribed all isolated RNA, so they sequenced expressed TCRB transcripts. Assay: immunoSEQ multiplex PCR; the TCRdb copy retains only in-frame clones and omits some. The sample lists around 44,000 clones, over 60% occurring once. Their antigens are not known. The sequenced sample was Tregs from blood. These receptors all come from a woman younger than 30 with type 1 diabetes.

V is TRBV10-2 and J is TRBJ2-1; D is possibly TRBD2 (6 bases). Deletions cut 5 bases from V and 7 bases from J, with 15 bases between. The CDR3 has 14 amino acids. CDR1 WSHSY and CDR2 SAAADI come from the germline V gene. This chain's CDR3 is CASSPPGLTNEQFF. DNA for the CDR3: TGCGCCAGCAGTCCCCCGGGACTGACAAATGAGCAGTTCTTC.

The chain joins TRBV5-4 to TRBJ2-3, with TRBD2 matching 7 bases. The CDR3 extends over 15 amino acids. Germline trimming cut 0 bases from V and 0 bases from J; bases unmatched to any gene: 1. Germline loops: CDR1 SGHNT, CDR2 YYREEE (reference sequence). The CDR3, as DNA: TGTGCCAGCAGCTTGGGGGGGGGAAGCACAGATACGCAGTATTTT. Translation gives CASSLGGGSTDTQYF.

The chain is built from TRBV6-5 and TRBJ1-5; maybe TRBD1 (5 bases). V dropped 0 bases and J dropped 4 bases, with 10 bases sitting between them. Germline CDR1 MNHEY, CDR2 SVGAGI. The CDR3 has 15 amino acids. CDR3 nucleotide sequence: TGTGCCAGCAGTTACTCGCCTCAGGGTAATCAGCCCCAGCATTTT. It specifies CASSYSPQGNQPQHF.

This sequence joins TRBV2 and TRBJ2-6; no clear D gene. CDR3 length: 15 amino acids. With 4 bases removed from V and 0 bases from J, the gap between germline ends came to 7 bases. From germline, CDR1 is SNHLY and CDR2 FYNNEI. CDR3 region: CASSGHYSGANVLTF. In nucleotides, the CDR3 is TGTGCCAGCAGTGGTCACTACTCTGGGGCCAACGTCCTGACTTTC.

This chain connects TRBV19 to TRBJ2-7, with TRBD2 as a possible D gene (6 bases). The V end was cut by 2 bases, the J end by 7 bases, with 12 bases between. CDR1 is LNHDA and CDR2 is SQIVND in the germline V gene (reference sequence). The CDR3 is 13 residues long. The CDR3 sequence is CASSIRRGREQYF. CDR3 DNA: TGTGCCAGTAGTATAAGACGGGGGAGGGAGCAGTACTTC.

This chain joins TRBV7-9 and TRBJ2-7; 7 nucleotides line up with TRBD2. The ends lost 5 bases at V and 6 bases at J; junction bases unmatched: 4. This CDR3 is 12 amino acids long. CDR1 and CDR2 (germline): SEHNR, FQNEAQ (reference sequence). CDR3: CASSRRTSEQYF. The CDR3 DNA is TGTGCCAGCAGCCGCCGGACTAGCGAGCAGTACTTC. The entire variable domain, with the rest obtained from reference TRBV7-9 and TRBJ2-7, is as follows: DTGVSQNPRHKITKRGQNVTFRCDPISEHNRLYWYRQTLGQGPEFLTYFQNEAQLEKSRLLSDRFSAERPKGSFSTLEIQRTEQGDSAMYLCASSRRTSEQYFGPGTRLTVT.

This chain links TRBV7-3 with TRBJ2-1, with 9 bases aligning to TRBD2. The CDR3 is 18 residues long. The trim removed 3 bases at V and 0 bases at J, leaving 9 bases unmatched. Per the germline V gene, CDR1 is SGHTA and CDR2 is FQGTGA. This CDR3 reads CASSFPSGSGSSYNEQFF. Written as DNA, the CDR3 is TGTGCCAGCAGCTTCCCCAGTGGTAGCGGGAGCTCCTACAATGAGCAGTTCTTC. The full variable domain, with the rest looked up from reference TRBV7-3 and TRBJ2-1, is GAGVSQTPSNKVTEKGKYVELRCDPISGHTALYWYRQSLGQGPEFLIYFQGTGAADDSGLPNDRFFAVRPEGSVSTLKIQRTERGDSAVYLCASSFPSGSGSSYNEQFFGPGTRLTVL.

The V and J genes are TRBV4-3 and TRBJ2-5; 8 positions agree with TRBD1. With the DNA end fitting TRBJ2-7 better, the J assignment may be wrong. CDR3 size: 14 residues. Germline assignment: CDR1 LGHNA and CDR2 YSLEER. CDR3 loop: CASSQAGGGYEQYF. The CDR3 bases are TGCGCCAGCAGCCAAGCAGGGGGCGGTTACGAGCAGTACTTC.

The chain uses TRBV7-2 and TRBJ2-7, with a tentative D call TRBD2 (5 bases). V gave up 5 bases and J gave up 7 bases, with 9 bases separating them. Germline V gene data show CDR1 as SGHTA and CDR2 as FQGNSA. The CDR3 consists of 11 residues. The CDR3 sequence is CASSITGEQYF. In nucleotides, the CDR3 is TGTGCCAGCAGCATTACGGGGGAGCAGTACTTC.

The V call is TRBV7-9, the J call TRBJ2-5; maybe TRBD2 (7 bases). Trimming removed 7 bases from V and 5 bases from J, with 20 bases in between. This CDR3 spans 15 amino acids. CDR1 and CDR2 (germline): SEHNR, FQNEAQ (reference sequence). The CDR3 spells CASTQPNGGPETQYF. The CDR3 DNA follows: TGTGCCAGCACCCAACCGAACGGGGGGCCCGAGACCCAGTACTTC.

The chain couples TRBV11-2 to TRBJ2-3, with unresolved D. The CDR3 sequence is 12 residues long. CDR1 and CDR2 (germline): SGHAT, FQNNGV. Between the trimmed V and J ends, which lost 5 bases and 3 bases, there was a span of 6 bases. CDR3 DNA: TGTGCCAGCAGCCCCTCGACAGATACGCAGTATTTT. Translation: CASSPSTDTQYF.

This clone was counted once. The junction does not match germline at one end; this may be a read error. This chain links TRBV7-2 with TRBJ2-1, with 9 nucleotides matching TRBD1. Germline V gives CDR1 SGHTA, CDR2 FQGNSA. CDR3 length equals 12 residues. The CDR3 region has the DNA TGTGCCAGCAGCTTAATGGGACAGGGCCTGGTCTTC. Amino acid sequence: CASSLMGQGLVF.

Here the CDR3 DNA reads TGTGCCATCGCTGGACCCTCCTCCGGGACGCGGGGCACTGAAGCTTTCTTT. It translates to CAIAGPSSGTRGTEAFF. The chain combines TRBV10-3 with TRBJ1-1, with D perhaps TRBD1 (5 bases). Germline V gene data show CDR1 as ENHRY and CDR2 as SYGVKD. Trimming cost V 8 bases and J 4 bases, with 26 bases left between them. The CDR3 consists of 17 residues.

V is TRBV10-3 and J is TRBJ2-3; D gene ambiguous. The germline V and J ends were trimmed by 3 bases and 6 bases, with 10 bases remaining between them. Germline V gene sequence: CDR1 ENHRY, CDR2 SYGVKD. CDR3 length: 13 residues. The CDR3 nucleotides are TGTGCCATCAGTGAATTTACCGGGGATACGCAGTATTTT. Its translation: CAISEFTGDTQYF.

This clone was detected only a few times. The chain couples TRBV18 to TRBJ1-1; D uncertain. From germline, CDR1 is KGHSH and CDR2 LQKENI. The CDR3 covers 15 residues. V was shortened by 6 bases and J by 0 bases, with 14 bases between the two germline ends. The CDR3: CASSLAGILNTEAFF. CDR3 bases: TGTGCCAGCTCTTTGGCGGGCATCTTGAACACTGAAGCTTTCTTT.

This clone showed up just a few times. The V call is TRBV19, the J call TRBJ2-5; 8 nucleotides align to TRBD2. Trimming removed 3 bases from V and 14 bases from J; junction bases left unmatched: 11. From germline, CDR1 is LNHDA and CDR2 SQIVND (reference sequence). CDR3 length: 13 residues. In DNA form, the CDR3 reads TGTGCCAGTAGTATCCCCGGGGGGGATACACAATACTTC. As protein: CASSIPGGDTQYF. Full variable domain (missing parts from reference TRBV19 and TRBJ2-5): DGGITQSPKYLFRKEGQNVTLSCEQNLNHDAMYWYRQDPGQGLRLIYYSQIVNDFQKGDIAEGYSVSREKKESFPLTVTSAQKNPTAFYLCASSIPGGDTQYFGPGTRLLVL.

The chain carries TRBV7-2 and TRBJ1-4, with 7 bases that match TRBD1. After removal of 3 bases from V and 10 bases from J, the junction contained 17 bases not matched to a gene. There are 17 residues in the CDR3. Per germline, CDR1 SGHTA and CDR2 FQGNSA. CDR3 amino acids: CASSLLPLRGVAGKLFF. DNA for the CDR3: TGTGCCAGCAGCTTGCTACCCCTCAGGGGGGTTGCGGGAAAACTGTTTTTT.

Remarks on this clone: Other DNA sequences of this sample code for an identical CDR3. The chain joins TRBV23-1 to TRBJ2-3; a possible D gene is TRBD1 (6 bases). TRBV23-1 is placed among ORFs of uncertain function. This CDR3 contains 19 residues. V lost 2 bases to trimming and J lost 3 bases, with 24 bases between them. The CDR3 is CASSQKAVGTAGETDTQYF. CDR3 bases: TGCGCCAGCAGTCAAAAGGCAGTCGGGACGGCAGGGGAAACAGATACGCAGTATTTT.

The gene calls are TRBV28 and TRBJ2-7; possibly TRBD1 for D (5 bases). The germline V gene encodes CDR1 MDHEN and CDR2 SYDVKM. V lost 5 bases, J lost 12 bases, and 32 bases lay in between. This CDR3 is 17 amino acids long. Here the CDR3 reads CASSRPGMTFTPPRRYF. CDR3 nucleotide sequence: TGTGCCAGCAGTCGTCCAGGGATGACTTTTACCCCACCGAGGCGGTACTTC.

CDR3 in amino acids: CASSVAAQGYEQYF. CDR3 in DNA: TGTGCCAGCAGCGTAGCTGCGCAGGGTTACGAGCAGTACTTC. This sequence joins TRBV9 and TRBJ2-7, with D maybe TRBD1 (5 bases). V gave up 0 bases and J gave up 4 bases, with 11 bases separating them. Per germline, CDR1 SGDLS and CDR2 YYNGEE. The CDR3 has 14 residues. The whole variable domain, filled in from reference TRBV9 and TRBJ2-7, reads DSGVTQTPKHLITATGQRVTLRCSPRSGDLSVYWYQQSLDQGLQFLIQYYNGEERAKGNILERFSAQQFPDLHSELNLSSLELGDSALYFCASSVAAQGYEQYFGPGTRLTVT.

This clone showed up just a few times. This chain joins TRBV7-2 and TRBJ2-7; a possible D gene is TRBD2 (5 bases). The CDR3 length is 13 residues. V dropped 3 bases and J dropped 7 bases, with 13 bases sitting between them. CDR1 and CDR2 (germline): SGHTA, FQGNSA. CDR3 bases: TGTGCCAGCAGCTTCCGGGGTCGTGAAGAGCAGTACTTC. Amino acid sequence: CASSFRGREEQYF.

The gene calls are TRBV7-2 and TRBJ1-6; no firm D call. Per germline, CDR1 SGHTA and CDR2 FQGNSA. The CDR3 is 15 amino acids. Trimming left V 4 bases short and J 8 bases short, with 15 bases between. CDR3 sequence reads: CASSSRVGRDSPLHF. In DNA, the CDR3 is TGTGCCAGCAGCTCCCGGGTAGGGAGAGATTCACCCCTCCACTTT.

The rearrangement joins TRBV14 to TRBJ1-1; D gene ambiguous. The CDR3 contains 13 residues. The germline gives CDR1 SGHDN, CDR2 FVKESK. Trimming cost V 0 bases and J 2 bases, with 4 bases left between them. CDR3 sequence: CASSQDRNTEAFF. The CDR3 nucleotides are TGTGCCAGCAGCCAAGACAGAAACACTGAAGCTTTCTTT.

The rearrangement links TRBV5-1 to TRBJ1-1; 9 bases fit TRBD1. Germline CDR1 SGHRS, CDR2 YFSETQ. J was trimmed by 6 bases and V by 0 bases; bases with no gene match: 3. The CDR3 sequence is 14 residues long. The CDR3 coding sequence is TGCGCCAGCAGCTTGGCAGGACAGGGGTCTGAAGCTTTCTTT. This sequence encodes CASSLAGQGSEAFF.

This clone was recorded only once. The chain joins TRBV11-2 to TRBJ1-1; 8 nucleotides align to TRBD1. The CDR3 runs 14 residues. The germline gives CDR1 SGHAT, CDR2 FQNNGV. V lost 1 base, J lost 6 bases, and 4 bases stayed unmatched. For the CDR3, the DNA is TGTGCCAGCAGCTTAGCAGGGGGCTGGGCTGAAGCTTTCTTT. It codes for CASSLAGGWAEAFF.

The V gene is TRBV11-2, the J gene TRBJ2-5, with D possibly being TRBD1 (5 bases). The ends were cut back, 3 bases at V and 5 bases at J, with 10 bases in the middle. In germline, CDR1 is SGHAT, CDR2 FQNNGV. CDR3 length equals 13 residues. CDR3 DNA: TGTGCCAGCAGCTTTCAGGGATCGGAGACCCAGTACTTC. Protein sequence: CASSFQGSETQYF.